The 18 T cell receptor beta chains below all came from one sample that was sequenced in a study of blood T cell repertoires in COVID-19. The protocol was immunoSEQ multiplex PCR, while the TCRdb copy is restricted to in-frame clones and leaves out a portion. Among some 90,000 clones, 72% were seen once, and the ten largest hold roughly 25%. The specimen was peripheral blood. Receptor source: a woman between 55 and 75 years old in a cohort sampled during active or convalescent COVID-19.

The rearrangement links TRBV5-1 to TRBJ2-1; 16 bases align to TRBD2. The V segment lost 3 bases and the J segment 10 bases; nucleotides outside the gene matches: 4. In germline, CDR1 is SGHRS, CDR2 YFSETQ. The CDR3 covers 15 residues. The CDR3 DNA sequence: TGCGCCAGCAGCTCCGGGACTAGCGGGGGGGCCGAGCAGTTCTTC. This sequence encodes CASSSGTSGGAEQFF.

This chain joins TRBV5-1 and TRBJ2-5, with 8 bases fitting TRBD2. Germline lookup yields CDR1 SGHRS and CDR2 YFSETQ. V shed 1 base and J 2 bases; nucleotides not matched to a gene: 10. The CDR3 loop spans 17 amino acids. CDR3 nucleotides: TGCGCCAGCAGCTTGCGCGGGGCAGCGGGGGATCAAGAGACCCAGTACTTC. It specifies CASSLRGAAGDQETQYF.

The gene calls are TRBV6-5 and TRBJ1-4; D might be TRBD1 (6 bases). Trimming stripped 4 bases from V and 5 bases from J, with 11 bases between. The CDR3 is 14 amino acids. Germline-derived CDR1 and CDR2 are MNHEY and SVGAGI. CDR3 nucleotide sequence: TGTGCCAGCAGTTTAAGGACAGTAAATGAAAAACTGTTTTTT. Amino acid sequence: CASSLRTVNEKLFF.

V usage is TRBV19 and J usage is TRBJ1-5, with D maybe TRBD1 (5 bases). V shed 3 bases and J shed 5 bases, with 11 bases lying between them. CDR1 LNHDA and CDR2 SQIVND come from the germline V gene (reference sequence). This CDR3 is 14 amino acids long. CDR3 coding DNA: TGTGCCAGTAGTATCTTCGGAGGGGATCAGCCCCAGCATTTT. Translation: CASSIFGGDQPQHF.

This clone was found once. The chain links TRBV6-2 or TRBV6-3 to TRBJ1-6; 7 nucleotides agree with TRBD1. The CDR3 loop spans 17 amino acids. Trimming took 0 bases from V and 4 from J; bases not matched to a gene: 6. The germline gives CDR1 MNHEY, CDR2 SVGEGT. This CDR3 reads CASSYSPTGRYNSPLHF. The CDR3, as DNA: TGTGCCAGCAGTTACTCCCCGACAGGGCGGTATAATTCACCCCTCCACTTT.

V gene TRBV10-3 combines with J gene TRBJ2-7; 7 nucleotides agree with TRBD1. The CDR3 totals 12 residues. With V trimmed by 6 bases and J by 6 bases, 5 bases remained unmatched. CDR1 and CDR2 from the germline V gene are ENHRY and SYGVKD. In DNA form, the CDR3 reads TGTGCCATCAGGACAGGGAAGGGCGAGCAGTACTTC. Translating gives CAIRTGKGEQYF.

This clone has more than one count but fewer than ten. The chain carries TRBV13 and TRBJ1-1; D gene uncertain. The germline CDR1 and CDR2 sequences are PRHDT and FYEKMQ (reference sequence). V was cut by 2 bases and J by 6 bases, with 10 bases left in between. The CDR3 sequence is 13 residues long. The chain's CDR3 is CASSLWERAEAFF. The CDR3 DNA is TGTGCCAGCAGCTTATGGGAGCGAGCTGAAGCTTTCTTT.

The chain combines TRBV2 with TRBJ2-1, with D perhaps TRBD1 (6 bases). The germline V and J ends were trimmed by 2 bases and 9 bases, with 11 bases remaining between them. The CDR3 spans 13 residues. The germline CDR1 and CDR2 sequences are SNHLY and FYNNEI. CDR3 residues: CASSENSGAEQFF. The CDR3 coding sequence is TGTGCCAGCAGTGAAAATTCAGGGGCTGAGCAGTTCTTC. The full variable domain, rest sourced from reference TRBV2 and TRBJ2-1, is EPEVTQTPSHQVTQMGQEVILRCVPISNHLYFYWYRQILGQKVEFLVSFYNNEISEKSEIFDDQFSVERPDGSNFTLKIRSTKLEDSAMYFCASSENSGAEQFFGPGTRLTVL.

The J gene is TRBJ2-7, the V gene TRBV28, with D maybe TRBD1 (7 bases). CDR1 is MDHEN and CDR2 is SYDVKM in the germline V gene. The CDR3 spans 13 residues. V lost 6 bases, J lost 3 bases, and 12 bases lay in between. The CDR3 reads CASRRQGGYEQYF. The DNA for the CDR3 is TGTGCCAGCAGACGACAGGGAGGCTACGAGCAGTACTTC.

This chain links TRBV5-4 with TRBJ2-3; D is possibly TRBD2 (5 bases). V dropped 4 bases and J dropped 2 bases, with 14 bases sitting between them. This CDR3 is built from 15 residues. CDR1 is SGHNT, CDR2 YYREEE, per germline (reference sequence). CDR3 sequence: CASSPGVGPTDTQYF. The DNA for the CDR3 is TGTGCCAGCAGCCCCGGGGTCGGGCCCACAGATACGCAGTATTTT.

The chain combines TRBV5-1 with TRBJ1-3, with 8 bases fitting TRBD1. The V gene's germline CDR1 is SGHRS and CDR2 YFSETQ. Trimming at V came to 2 bases and at J to 0 bases, leaving 13 bases not matched to a gene. This CDR3 comprises 19 residues. The CDR3 protein is CASSFRAGGSRGSGNTIYF. The CDR3 DNA reads TGCGCCAGCAGCTTCCGGGCAGGGGGCTCAAGGGGCTCTGGAAACACCATATATTTT.

The chain has TRBV10-2 and TRBJ2-6; tentatively, D is TRBD1 (5 bases). CDR1 is WSHSY and CDR2 is SAAADI in the germline V gene. CDR3 length equals 16 residues. V gave up 5 bases and J gave up 0 bases, with 11 bases separating them. Written as DNA, the CDR3 is TGCGCCAGCAGTAGCCAGGGTCGCTCTGGGGCCAACGTCCTGACTTTC. Amino acid sequence: CASSSQGRSGANVLTF.

This clone was picked up one time. The CDR3 DNA reads TGCGCCAGCAGCCCCACACAGGACAGGGGAGGTACCGGGGAGCTGTTTTTT. This codes for CASSPTQDRGGTGELFF. The chain joins TRBV4-1 to TRBJ2-2; 9 bases fit TRBD1. V lost 4 bases, J lost 5 bases, and 11 bases stayed unmatched. This CDR3 is 17 amino acids long. The germline V gene encodes CDR1 MGHRA and CDR2 YSYEKL.

This chain uses TRBV7-6 with TRBJ2-5; D may be TRBD2 (5 bases). CDR3 length equals 13 residues. Germline V gives CDR1 SGHVS, CDR2 FNYEAQ. The germline V and J ends were trimmed by 5 bases and 9 bases, with 16 bases remaining between them. CDR3 region: CASSPLDPGSQYF. CDR3 DNA sequence: TGTGCCAGCAGCCCCTTGGATCCGGGGTCCCAGTACTTC.

DNA of the CDR3: TGTGCCAGCAGCGTCGGGACTAGCGGCCGCACAGATACGCAGTATTTT. Encoded protein: CASSVGTSGRTDTQYF. J is TRBJ2-3 and V is TRBV11-2; 11 bases match TRBD2. Germline values: CDR1 SGHAT, CDR2 FQNNGV. J lost 1 base, V lost 5 bases, and 5 bases had no gene match. CDR3 length: 16 residues.

This sequence joins TRBV15 and TRBJ2-1; 7 bases line up with TRBD2. The CDR3 loop spans 16 amino acids. Per germline, CDR1 LNHNV and CDR2 YYDKDF (reference sequence). Trimming removed 5 bases from V and 3 bases from J; junction bases left unmatched: 10. The CDR3 loop is CATSLLGTGGYNEQFF. CDR3 bases: TGTGCCACCAGCCTCCTTGGAACGGGGGGCTACAATGAGCAGTTCTTC.

This clone showed up just once. The rearrangement links TRBV6-5 to TRBJ2-5, with 8 bases that match TRBD2. The ends lost 5 bases at V and 1 base at J; junction bases unmatched: 6. CDR1 is MNHEY and CDR2 is SVGAGI in the germline V gene. The CDR3 runs to 15 residues. This chain's CDR3 is CASSTEGLGQETQYF. The CDR3 region has the DNA TGTGCCAGCAGTACCGAGGGACTAGGCCAAGAGACCCAGTACTTC.

This chain links TRBV4-3 with TRBJ2-1; the match to TRBD2 covers 8 bases. The CDR3 is made up of 16 amino acids. V shed 2 bases, J shed 0 bases, and the junction held 3 bases outside the gene matches. Germline V gene data show CDR1 as LGHNA and CDR2 as YSLEER. CDR3 sequence: CASSQNGGASYNEQFF. In DNA form, the CDR3 reads TGCGCCAGCAGCCAAAACGGGGGGGCCTCCTACAATGAGCAGTTCTTC.